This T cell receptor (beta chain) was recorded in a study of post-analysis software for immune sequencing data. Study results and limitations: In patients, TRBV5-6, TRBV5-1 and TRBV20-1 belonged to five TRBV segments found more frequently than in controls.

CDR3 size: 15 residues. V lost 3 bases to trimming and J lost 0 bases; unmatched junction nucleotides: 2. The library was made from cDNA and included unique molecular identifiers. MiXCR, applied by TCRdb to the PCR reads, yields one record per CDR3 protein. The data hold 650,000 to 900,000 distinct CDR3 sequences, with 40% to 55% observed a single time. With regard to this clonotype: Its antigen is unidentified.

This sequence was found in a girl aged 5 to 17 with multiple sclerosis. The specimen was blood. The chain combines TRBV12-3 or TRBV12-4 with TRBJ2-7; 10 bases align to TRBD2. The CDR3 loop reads CASSLIAGGSYEQYF. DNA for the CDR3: TGTGCCAGCAGTTTGATAGCGGGAGGCTCCTACGAGCAGTACTTC.